This T cell receptor (beta chain) derives from a study of T cells in Graves' hyperthyroidism and ophthalmopathy. Across the study: At the time of initial diagnosis and before any treatment, peripheral blood was collected.

Template material for amplifying TCR beta CDR3 regions consisted of RNA transcripts. TCR CDR3 regions were first amplified by RT-PCR with HTBI primers. MiXCR was run by TCRdb on the multiplex PCR reads, yielding one entry per CDR3 protein. The profile shows hundreds of thousands of distinct CDR3 sequences, 35% to 45% of them singletons. Per germline, CDR1 DFQATT and CDR2 SNEGSKA (reference sequence). V dropped 6 bases and J dropped 7 bases, with 12 bases sitting between them. There are 12 residues in the CDR3. V gene TRBV20-1 combines with J gene TRBJ1-4; D remains ambiguous. The TCR originated in a man between 18 and 35 years old with Graves' hyperthyroidism. The sample was blood. The DNA for the CDR3 is TGCAGTGCCGCCCGGGTCTCTGAAAAACTGTTTTTT. Translated: CSAARVSEKLFF.